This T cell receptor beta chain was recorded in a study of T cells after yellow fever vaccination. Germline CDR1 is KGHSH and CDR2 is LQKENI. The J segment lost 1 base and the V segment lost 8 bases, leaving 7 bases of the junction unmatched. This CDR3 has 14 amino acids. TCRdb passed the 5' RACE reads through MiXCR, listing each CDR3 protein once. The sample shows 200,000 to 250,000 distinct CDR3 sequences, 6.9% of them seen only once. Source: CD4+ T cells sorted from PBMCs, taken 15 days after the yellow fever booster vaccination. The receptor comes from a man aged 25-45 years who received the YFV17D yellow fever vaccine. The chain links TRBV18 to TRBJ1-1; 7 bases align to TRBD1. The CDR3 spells CASALGQKNTEAFF. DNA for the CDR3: TGTGCCAGCGCCCTGGGACAGAAGAACACTGAAGCTTTCTTT.